Below, 9 T cell receptor beta chains from the same sample are listed, as sequenced in a study of shared clonotypes between healthy human individuals. Using immunoSEQ multiplex PCR, the repertoire was profiled, and TCRdb retains in-frame clones only, with some absent. This sample has 2 million to 2.5 million clones, with 85% to 95% found just once. The sequencing input was naive CD4+ T cells from PBMCs. Subset denoted: CD45RA+ positively selected. The receptors here all came from a man between 18 and 35 years old in good health. Some clones in this sample may be carry-over from other donors' samples.

The rearrangement joins TRBV19 to TRBJ2-5; D remains unclear. The CDR3 consists of 12 residues. With 6 bases removed from V and 4 bases from J, the gap between germline ends came to 9 bases. Per germline, CDR1 LNHDA and CDR2 SQIVND (reference sequence). Here the CDR3 DNA reads TGTGCCAGTAGGACCGCCAGAGAGACCCAGTACTTC. It is translated as CASRTARETQYF.

This chain joins TRBV10-3 and TRBJ2-2; TRBD1 matches 8 bases. This CDR3 has 15 residues. The ends lost 10 bases at V and 1 base at J; junction bases unmatched: 8. Germline values: CDR1 ENHRY, CDR2 SYGVKD. This CDR3 is CATRQTGENTGELFF. In DNA form, the CDR3 reads TGTGCCACTAGGCAGACAGGGGAGAACACCGGGGAGCTGTTTTTT.

The chain employs TRBV27 and TRBJ2-1; 9 nucleotides align to TRBD2. Germline assignment: CDR1 MNHEY and CDR2 SMNVEV (reference sequence). The CDR3 is 16 residues long. With 5 bases clipped from V and 2 bases from J, the junction kept 7 bases outside the gene matches. CDR3 sequence: CASSAPGTSPYNEQFF. The CDR3 DNA reads as TGTGCCAGCAGTGCACCCGGGACTAGCCCCTACAATGAGCAGTTCTTC.

The V call is TRBV10-2, the J call TRBJ2-1; D is uncertain. The germline V and J ends were trimmed by 5 bases and 8 bases, with 19 bases remaining between them. Germline CDR1 and CDR2: WSHSY and SAAADI. This CDR3 is 15 amino acids long. The CDR3 sequence is CASSSSGPGAYEQFF. The CDR3 nucleotides read TGCGCCAGCAGTTCTTCCGGGCCAGGCGCCTATGAGCAGTTCTTC.

The chain links TRBV28 to TRBJ1-5, with D uncertain. Per the germline V gene, CDR1 is MDHEN and CDR2 is SYDVKM. CDR3 size: 13 residues. V lost 3 bases and J lost 4, with 7 bases in between. The CDR3: CASSFTQNQPQHF. In DNA, the CDR3 is TGTGCCAGCAGTTTTACCCAGAATCAGCCCCAGCATTTT.

This rearrangement joins TRBV5-1 to TRBJ2-1, with TRBD2 matching over 8 bases. CDR1 is SGHRS, CDR2 YFSETQ, per germline. The CDR3 is 16 amino acids. V lost 5 bases, J lost 0 bases, and 7 bases stayed unmatched. The chain's CDR3 is CASSQPSGGSYNEQFF. The CDR3 DNA sequence: TGCGCCAGCAGTCAACCCAGCGGGGGCTCCTACAATGAGCAGTTCTTC.

This clone was found a few times. The CDR3 DNA sequence: TGTGCCAGCAGCTTAGGACAGGGCCGTTATGAAGCTTTCTTT. Protein sequence: CASSLGQGRYEAFF. The V gene is TRBV11-2, the J gene TRBJ1-1; 7 nucleotides align to TRBD1. The CDR3 covers 14 residues. CDR1 is SGHAT, CDR2 FQNNGV, per germline. Trimming took 1 base from V and 7 from J; bases not matched to a gene: 6.

With regard to this clone: The same CDR3 can be traced to other DNA sequences in this sample. This rearrangement joins TRBV9 to TRBJ2-1; D gene ambiguous. The V end was cut by 2 bases, the J end by 4 bases, with 7 bases between. This CDR3 has 13 residues. Per the germline V gene, CDR1 is SGDLS and CDR2 is YYNGEE. Here the CDR3 DNA reads TGTGCCAGCAGCGTCGAAAGTTACAATGAGCAGTTCTTC. The encoded protein is CASSVESYNEQFF.

This clone has a single count. The rearrangement joins TRBV7-9 to TRBJ2-5; weak D call: TRBD2 (5 bases). Germline CDR1 and CDR2: SEHNR and FQNEAQ (reference sequence). Trimming took 10 bases from V and 1 from J, leaving 19 bases between them. There are 15 residues in the CDR3. CDR3 coding DNA: TGTGCCACCCAAGCCGGACTCACCCCCCAAGAGACCCAGTACTTC. Its protein is CATQAGLTPQETQYF. Combining the CDR3 with reference TRBV7-9 and TRBJ2-5 gives the whole variable domain DTGVSQNPRHKITKRGQNVTFRCDPISEHNRLYWYRQTLGQGPEFLTYFQNEAQLEKSRLLSDRFSAERPKGSFSTLEIQRTEQGDSAMYLCATQAGLTPQETQYFGPGTRLLVL.